The rows below give T cell receptor beta chains drawn from one sample of a study of cytomegalovirus exposure and HLA in healthy donors. Data came from immunoSEQ multiplex PCR; TCRdb stores just in-frame clones and leaves some out. The table lists more than 90,000 clones, 65% to 80% of them singletons. Material: PBMCs. The receptors were gathered from a human donor in good health. Each CDR3 is given with its conserved first and last residue. A D gene is named only where the DNA matches it firmly. Part of the rows lack a size; the others show once, few, many or a class for expanded clones.

J: TRBJ2-5
D: .
V: TRBV4-3
size: .
DNA: TGCGCCAGCAGCCAAGTGGCGGGGCTTTCGGAGACCCAGTACTTC
CDR3: CASSQVAGLSETQYF

J: TRBJ2-1
D: TRBD2
V: TRBV7-6
size: .
DNA: TGTGCCAGCAGCCTAAGCGGGGGCCCCTACAATGAGCAGTTCTTC
CDR3: CASSLSGGPYNEQFF

J: TRBJ1-5
D: .
V: TRBV5-1
size: .
DNA: TGCGCCAGCAGCTCGACAGGTAGTAGCAATCAGCCCCAGCATTTT
CDR3: CASSSTGSSNQPQHF

J: TRBJ2-1
D: TRBD2
V: TRBV7-9
size: few
DNA: TGTGCCAGCAGCCCAAATCCGGGACTAGTTTTAGATGAGCAGTTCTTC
CDR3: CASSPNPGLVLDEQFF

J: TRBJ1-3
D: .
V: TRBV6-5
size: .
DNA: TGTGCCAGCAGCTCTTGGGGGCTTGGAAACACCATATATTTT
CDR3: CASSSWGLGNTIYF

J: TRBJ2-7
D: .
V: TRBV18
size: .
DNA: TGTGCCAGCTCACCAGGGCGGGGCACGACCTACGAGCAGTACTTC
CDR3: CASSPGRGTTYEQYF

J: TRBJ2-5
D: .
V: TRBV7-9
size: .
DNA: TGTGCCAGCAGCTTAGGGACCTTGACAGGAAAGTCGAGAGAGACCCAGTACTTC
CDR3: CASSLGTLTGKSRETQYF

J: TRBJ2-2
D: .
V: TRBV10-3
size: .
DNA: TGTGCCATCAGTGAGCCCCCTAGAAACACCGGGGAGCTGTTTTTT
CDR3: CAISEPPRNTGELFF

J: TRBJ2-6
D: TRBD2
V: TRBV7-9
size: .
DNA: TGTGCCAGCAGCGAGGGACTAGCGGGAGGGCCTGGGGCCAACGTCCTGACTTTC
CDR3: CASSEGLAGGPGANVLTF

J: TRBJ2-6
D: .
V: TRBV19
size: .
DNA: TGTGCCAGTAGTATAGTTATTACAGGTGATGGGGCCAACGTCCTGACTTTC
CDR3: CASSIVITGDGANVLTF

J: TRBJ2-1
D: TRBD2
V: TRBV4-1
size: .
DNA: TGCGCCAGCAGCCAAGATGGTCAACCGGGACTAGCGGGCTATAGACAGTTCTTC
CDR3: CASSQDGQPGLAGYRQFF

J: TRBJ2-5
D: .
V: TRBV11-3
size: .
DNA: TGTGCCAGCAGTTCAGGGGAAGGGGTGACCCAGTACTTC
CDR3: CASSSGEGVTQYF

J: TRBJ2-1
D: TRBD2
V: TRBV2
size: .
DNA: TGTGCCAGGACTAGCGGGGGGGCTCGGGACAATGAGCAGTTCTTC
CDR3: CARTSGGARDNEQFF

J: TRBJ2-7
D: TRBD2
V: TRBV7-8
size: .
DNA: TGTGCCAGCAGCTTGGAGTTTACGGGGGGCTACGAGCAGTACTTC
CDR3: CASSLEFTGGYEQYF

J: TRBJ1-1
D: TRBD1
V: TRBV5-1
size: .
DNA: TGCGCCAGCAGCCCGACAGGGGGCTTGAACACTGAAGCTTTCTTT
CDR3: CASSPTGGLNTEAFF

J: TRBJ2-1
D: .
V: TRBV11-2
size: .
DNA: TGTGCCAGCAGCTTATATAGCGGACTCTACAATGAGCAGTTCTTC
CDR3: CASSLYSGLYNEQFF

J: TRBJ1-1
D: .
V: TRBV7-6
size: .
DNA: TGTGCCAGCAGCATTGACAGTCACACTGAAGCTTTCTTT
CDR3: CASSIDSHTEAFF

J: TRBJ2-2
D: .
V: TRBV27
size: few
DNA: TGTGCCAGCAGTAGTAGCGGGGAGCTGTTTTTT
CDR3: CASSSSGELFF

J: TRBJ2-7
D: TRBD1
V: TRBV14
size: .
DNA: TGTGCCAGCAGCCGGGGACAGGCTAGGGACGAGCAGTACTTC
CDR3: CASSRGQARDEQYF

J: TRBJ2-3
D: TRBD1
V: TRBV27
size: .
DNA: TGTGCCAGCAGAACCGACAGGGCTAGCACAGATACGCAGTATTTT
CDR3: CASRTDRASTDTQYF

J: TRBJ2-5
D: TRBD1
V: TRBV18
size: once
DNA: TGTGCCAGCTCAAGATGGGGACAGGGGTTTCGAGAGACCCAGTACTTC
CDR3: CASSRWGQGFRETQYF

J: TRBJ2-7
D: TRBD2
V: TRBV10-3
size: .
DNA: TGTGCCATCAGTAAAGGCGGGACTAGCTCCTACGAGCAGTACTTC
CDR3: CAISKGGTSSYEQYF

J: TRBJ1-2
D: .
V: TRBV5-1
size: .
DNA: TGCGCCAGCAGCTTGGAATTGAGAGGGTTCGATGGCTACACCTTC
CDR3: CASSLELRGFDGYTF

J: TRBJ1-2
D: .
V: TRBV18
size: .
DNA: TGTGCCAGCTCCCTAGTGACAGGAGACTATGGCTACACCTTC
CDR3: CASSLVTGDYGYTF

J: TRBJ2-3
D: TRBD2
V: TRBV4-3
size: .
DNA: TGCGCCAGCAGCCAAGATCAGGGGACTAGCGGGAGTGTTGGGACAGATACGCAGTATTTT
CDR3: CASSQDQGTSGSVGTDTQYF

J: TRBJ2-7
D: .
V: TRBV5-6
size: once
DNA: TGTGCCAGCAGCCACCCGGGTGAGTACGAGCAGTACTTC
CDR3: CASSHPGEYEQYF

J: TRBJ1-2
D: .
V: TRBV2
size: .
DNA: TGTGCCAGCGAGGGGAGGGGGTTTAACTATGGCTACACCTTC
CDR3: CASEGRGFNYGYTF

J: TRBJ1-2
D: TRBD1
V: TRBV19
size: .
DNA: TGTGCCAGTAGTTTCGGACAGGGGGACGGCTACACCTTC
CDR3: CASSFGQGDGYTF

J: TRBJ1-3
D: .
V: TRBV5-1
size: .
DNA: TGCGCCAGCAGCTTGTTTGCGGGGGCCTCTGGAAACACCATATATTTT
CDR3: CASSLFAGASGNTIYF

J: TRBJ1-2
D: .
V: TRBV19
size: .
DNA: TGTGCCAGCAGAAACCCCGGACGGGGGGCTAACTATGGCTACACCTTC
CDR3: CASRNPGRGANYGYTF

J: TRBJ1-5
D: .
V: TRBV29-1
size: .
DNA: TGCAGCGTTGAAGATGGGGGGGCCGGGGTCCAGCATTTT
CDR3: CSVEDGGAGVQHF

J: TRBJ1-2
D: TRBD1
V: TRBV19
size: .
DNA: TGTGCCAGCAACAGGGGCCCCAGTGACTACACCTTC
CDR3: CASNRGPSDYTF

J: TRBJ2-1
D: .
V: TRBV5-5
size: .
DNA: TGTGCCAGCAGCTTGTTCTATGAGCAGTTCTTC
CDR3: CASSLFYEQFF

J: TRBJ1-1
D: .
V: TRBV5-4
size: .
DNA: TGTGCCAGCAGCTTGGGTCCCGGGAACACTGAAGCTTTCTTT
CDR3: CASSLGPGNTEAFF

J: TRBJ1-3
D: .
V: TRBV18
size: .
DNA: TGTGCCAGCTCATCGCAACAGGGACAATCTGGAAACACCATATATTTT
CDR3: CASSSQQGQSGNTIYF

J: TRBJ2-7
D: TRBD2
V: TRBV6-1
size: .
DNA: TGTGCCACTAGAGTAGCGGGGGCAACCTACGAGCAGTACTTC
CDR3: CATRVAGATYEQYF

J: TRBJ2-7
D: TRBD1
V: TRBV4-1
size: .
DNA: TGCGCCAGCAGCCAGTACCGGGACAGGGGGAACGAGCAGTACTTC
CDR3: CASSQYRDRGNEQYF

J: TRBJ2-2
D: TRBD2
V: TRBV27
size: .
DNA: TGTGCCAGCAGTTTATATCTAGCGGGGGGCCGGGGGGGCCCTATAGTAGCCGGGGAGCTGTTTTTT
CDR3: CASSLYLAGGRGGPIVAGELFF

J: TRBJ2-5
D: .
V: TRBV7-8
size: .
DNA: TGTGCCAGCGGGGCGGCAGTAGGGGAGACCCAGTACTTC
CDR3: CASGAAVGETQYF

J: TRBJ2-2
D: TRBD2
V: TRBV6-5
size: .
DNA: TGTGCCAGCAGTTACGGGACTAGCGTTCCCCGCGGGGAGCTGTTTTTT
CDR3: CASSYGTSVPRGELFF

J: TRBJ2-5
D: .
V: TRBV7-6
size: .
DNA: TGTGCCAGCAGCTTAGCGGCCGGGGGAGAGACCCAGTACTTC
CDR3: CASSLAAGGETQYF

J: TRBJ2-7
D: TRBD1
V: TRBV5-1
size: .
DNA: TGCGCCAGCAGCTTTCAGGGGGAGTGGGGCTCCTACGAGCAGTACTTC
CDR3: CASSFQGEWGSYEQYF

J: TRBJ1-5
D: .
V: TRBV11-2
size: .
DNA: TGTGCCAGCAGCTTAAGCGGGTCTAATCAGCCCCAGCATTTT
CDR3: CASSLSGSNQPQHF

J: TRBJ2-7
D: TRBD2
V: TRBV5-1
size: .
DNA: TGCGCCAGCAGTTCCATCCTAGCGGGGCCCTTATACGAGCAGTACTTC
CDR3: CASSSILAGPLYEQYF

J: TRBJ1-4
D: TRBD1
V: TRBV30
size: .
DNA: TGTGCCTGGAGTGGTAGAACAGGGGCCGTCGGGGAAAAACTGTTTTTT
CDR3: CAWSGRTGAVGEKLFF